This entry describes one TCR beta chain. Its specificity is not known. TCRdb ran MiXCR on the 5' RACE reads and lists one entry per CDR3 protein. The table has approximately 510,000 distinct CDR3 sequences, less than 25% seen once; the top ten hold about 16%. This entry is derived from a study of T cells after yellow fever vaccination. Study-wide background: Any fraction with a low cell number was prepared using SMART-Seq v4 Ultra Low Input. Findings of the study overall: FACS-sorted repertoires might harbor abundant contaminating clonotypes from the bulk population. Booster samples showed a return of most primary-vaccination clones (under 97% CD4, 88% CD8).

The V gene end was trimmed by 4 bases and the J gene end by 3 bases; junction bases not matched to a gene: 6. In germline, CDR1 is SGHRS, CDR2 YFSETQ. This CDR3 is built from 15 residues. The chain has TRBV5-1 and TRBJ2-3; TRBD1 agrees at 9 bases. The TCR sequence derives from a man aged 18 to 29 who received the YFV17D yellow fever vaccine. The starting material was PBMCs, obtained 20 to 25 days after the first yellow fever vaccination. CDR3 DNA sequence: TGCGCCAGCAGCCCAGGGACAGGGTGGACAGATACGCAGTATTTT. Its translation: CASSPGTGWTDTQYF.